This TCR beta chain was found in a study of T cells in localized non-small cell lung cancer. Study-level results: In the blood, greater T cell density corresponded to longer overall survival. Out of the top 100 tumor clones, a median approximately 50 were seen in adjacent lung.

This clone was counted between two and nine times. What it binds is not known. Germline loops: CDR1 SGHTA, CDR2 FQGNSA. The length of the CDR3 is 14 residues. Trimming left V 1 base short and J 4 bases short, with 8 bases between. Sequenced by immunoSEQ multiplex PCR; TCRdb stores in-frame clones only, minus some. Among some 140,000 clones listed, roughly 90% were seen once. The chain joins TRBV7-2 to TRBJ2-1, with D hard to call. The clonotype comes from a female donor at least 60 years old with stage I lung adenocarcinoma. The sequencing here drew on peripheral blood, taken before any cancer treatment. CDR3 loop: CASSLVLAYNEQFF. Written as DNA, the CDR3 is TGTGCCAGCAGCTTAGTGTTGGCGTACAATGAGCAGTTCTTC.